The 24 T cell receptor beta chains below all came from one sample that was sequenced in a study of blood T cell repertoires in COVID-19. Profiling relied on immunoSEQ multiplex PCR, and the TCRdb table lists in-frame clones only, not all of them. Among approximately 110,000 clones listed, 80% were seen once. The sequenced sample was peripheral blood. The receptor source for this set is a human donor in a cohort sampled during active or convalescent COVID-19.

This clone was detected a few times. This chain uses TRBV6-5 with TRBJ1-6, with TRBD1 matching over 10 bases. Germline lookup yields CDR1 MNHEY and CDR2 SVGAGI. Trimming removed 6 bases from V and 7 bases from J; junction bases left unmatched: 3. The CDR3 is made up of 14 amino acids. The CDR3 DNA follows: TGTGCCAGCAGGGACAGGGGGAACAATTCACCCCTCCACTTT. It translates to CASRDRGNNSPLHF.

This rearrangement joins TRBV18 to TRBJ2-5, with 8 bases lining up with TRBD1. This CDR3 comprises 14 residues. Germline V gene lookup returns CDR1 KGHSH and CDR2 LQKENI. V gave up 4 bases and J gave up 1 base; unmatched junction bases: 2. Here the CDR3 DNA reads TGTGCCAGCTCACGGACAGGGCCCCAAGAGACCCAGTACTTC. It codes for CASSRTGPQETQYF.

The chain recombines TRBV7-9 with TRBJ2-1; TRBD1 matches at 8 bases. With 2 bases clipped from V and 4 bases from J, the junction kept 4 bases outside the gene matches. This CDR3 region has 15 residues. Germline values: CDR1 SEHNR, CDR2 FQNEAQ (reference sequence). This CDR3 reads CASSLWRQGYNEQFF. The CDR3 bases are TGTGCCAGCAGCTTATGGCGACAGGGGTACAATGAGCAGTTCTTC. The full variable domain, with the rest looked up from reference TRBV7-9 and TRBJ2-1, is DTGVSQNPRHKITKRGQNVTFRCDPISEHNRLYWYRQTLGQGPEFLTYFQNEAQLEKSRLLSDRFSAERPKGSFSTLEIQRTEQGDSAMYLCASSLWRQGYNEQFFGPGTRLTVL.

The chain joins TRBV25-1 to TRBJ1-4, with D maybe TRBD1 (6 bases). V lost 2 bases and J lost 5, with 9 bases in between. CDR3 length equals 14 residues. From germline, CDR1 is MGHDK and CDR2 SYGVNS. The CDR3 DNA follows: TGTGCCAGCAGTGAAAACAGGGACAATGAAAAACTGTTTTTT. It yields the protein CASSENRDNEKLFF.

This chain uses TRBV28 with TRBJ1-5; TRBD1 is a possible D gene (5 bases). Germline CDR1 reads MDHEN; CDR2 reads SYDVKM. This CDR3 spans 17 amino acids. V gave up 5 bases and J gave up 4 bases, with 21 bases separating them. CDR3 sequence (DNA): TGTGCCAGCAGTGGGGCCCGACTCGTCAGATGGAATCAGCCCCAGCATTTT. Amino acids: CASSGARLVRWNQPQHF.

V usage is TRBV28 and J usage is TRBJ2-5, with 7 bases that match TRBD2. This CDR3 contains 14 residues. J lost 0 bases, V lost 5 bases, and 3 bases had no gene match. Germline CDR1 and CDR2: MDHEN and SYDVKM. CDR3 sequence reads: CASSQAGNQETQYF. CDR3 bases: TGTGCCAGCAGTCAAGCGGGAAACCAAGAGACCCAGTACTTC. Full variable domain (missing parts from reference TRBV28 and TRBJ2-5): DVKVTQSSRYLVKRTGEKVFLECVQDMDHENMFWYRQDPGLGLRLIYFSYDVKMKEKGDIPEGYSVSREKKERFSLILESASTNQTSMYLCASSQAGNQETQYFGPGTRLLVL.

By proportion, this clone is medium-sized. It is unclear where the CDR3 begins or ends on the DNA, so no DNA is shown, and the CDR3 is as TCRdb lists it. The chain combines TRBV19 with TRBJ1-5. The CDR3 has 12 residues if both end residues are counted. The germline gives CDR1 LNHDA, CDR2 SQIVND (reference sequence). The CDR3: CASTSGNQPQHF.

V usage is TRBV3-1 (or the pseudogene TRBV3-2) and J usage is TRBJ1-1, with TRBD1 identical over 8 bases. Germline loops: CDR1 LGHDT, CDR2 YNNKEL (reference sequence). This CDR3 is built from 11 residues. J lost 10 bases, V lost 5 bases, and 3 bases had no gene match. CDR3 residues: CASSTQGGAFF. The CDR3 DNA is TGTGCCAGCAGCACACAGGGGGGAGCTTTCTTT.

The V gene is TRBV7-2, the J gene TRBJ1-4; 10 bases match TRBD1. Germline CDR1 is SGHTA and CDR2 is FQGNSA. The CDR3 extends over 15 amino acids. V dropped 6 bases and J dropped 7; count of bases not matched to a gene: 8. The CDR3 DNA is TGTGCCAGCAGGCCGACAGGGGGCTTTCGTGAAAAACTGTTTTTT. It codes for CASRPTGGFREKLFF.

V usage is TRBV6-1 and J usage is TRBJ1-2; TRBD1 aligns across 7 bases. The CDR3 has 16 amino acids. Germline CDR1 is MNHNS and CDR2 is SASEGT. Germline trimming cut 2 bases from V and 0 bases from J; bases unmatched to any gene: 6. Written as DNA, the CDR3 is TGTGCCAGCAGTGAATGGCGGGACAGATCTAACTATGGCTACACCTTC. It encodes CASSEWRDRSNYGYTF.

V is TRBV4-2 and J is TRBJ2-1, with TRBD2 matching 14 bases. J lost 8 bases, V lost 4 bases, and 7 bases had no gene match. Germline V gives CDR1 LGHNA, CDR2 YNFKEQ. The CDR3 is made up of 16 amino acids. The chain's CDR3 is CASSLRLAGGEDEQFF. The CDR3 DNA sequence: TGTGCCAGCAGCCTCCGACTAGCGGGAGGGGAAGATGAGCAGTTCTTC.

The chain combines TRBV18 with TRBJ2-7; TRBD1 matches 8 bases. From germline, CDR1 is KGHSH and CDR2 LQKENI. The CDR3 is made up of 15 amino acids. V shed 6 bases and J 4 bases; nucleotides not matched to a gene: 11. As DNA, the CDR3 is TGTGCCAGCTCCACCAGGACAGGGAAAGGATACGAGCAGTACTTC. Translating gives CASSTRTGKGYEQYF.

V and J are TRBV19 and TRBJ1-5; D call uncertain. This CDR3 has 12 residues. Per the germline V gene, CDR1 is LNHDA and CDR2 is SQIVND (reference sequence). V lost 5 bases to trimming and J lost 3 bases, with 5 bases between them. The CDR3 protein is CASSPNNQPQHF. The CDR3, as DNA: TGTGCCAGTAGTCCTAACAATCAGCCCCAGCATTTT.

V gene TRBV19 combines with J gene TRBJ2-3; a weak D match, TRBD1 (6 bases). Per the germline V gene, CDR1 is LNHDA and CDR2 is SQIVND (reference sequence). V shed 8 bases and J shed 1 base, with 10 bases lying between them. The CDR3 runs to 13 residues. The DNA of the CDR3 is TGTGCCAGTCTCCGACAGGGCACAGATACGCAGTATTTT. Amino acids: CASLRQGTDTQYF.

V and J are TRBV30 and TRBJ2-1, with TRBD1 matching 9 bases. The CDR3 length is 14 residues. CDR1 is GTSNPN and CDR2 is SVGIG in the germline V gene (reference sequence). V was clipped by 2 bases and J by 8 bases; unmatched bases: 7. CDR3 residues: CAWSQGQGPDEQFF. Written as DNA, the CDR3 is TGTGCCTGGAGTCAGGGACAGGGTCCGGATGAGCAGTTCTTC.

This rearrangement joins TRBV6-2 or TRBV6-3 to TRBJ1-4; D not resolved. The germline CDR1 and CDR2 sequences are MNHEY and SVGEGT. Trimming cost V 1 base and J 0 bases, with 9 bases left between them. CDR3 size: 16 residues. The CDR3 DNA is TGTGCCAGCAGTTACTTCGGGATTGCAACTAATGAAAAACTGTTTTTT. Translated, it gives CASSYFGIATNEKLFF.

The genes are TRBV7-6 and TRBJ2-5, with D possibly being TRBD1 (5 bases). This CDR3 is built from 14 residues. The V gene lost 4 bases and the J gene lost 1 base, with 10 bases spanning the gap. Germline values: CDR1 SGHVS, CDR2 FNYEAQ. CDR3 amino acids: CASSSTGFQETQYF. CDR3 in DNA: TGTGCCAGCAGCTCCACAGGCTTCCAAGAGACCCAGTACTTC.

The V call is TRBV7-2, the J call TRBJ2-2, with 9 nucleotides matching TRBD2. The V gene's germline CDR1 is SGHTA and CDR2 FQGNSA. Trimming removed 3 bases from V and 5 bases from J; junction bases left unmatched: 7. The CDR3 spans 16 residues. CDR3 sequence (DNA): TGTGCCAGCAGCTTCGGACTAGCGAGCTTTACCGGGGAGCTGTTTTTT. The encoded protein is CASSFGLASFTGELFF.

This clone was counted only a few times. The V gene is TRBV28, the J gene TRBJ1-5; 12 bases match TRBD1. The length of the CDR3 is 15 residues. Looked up from germline, CDR1 is MDHEN and CDR2 is SYDVKM. Trimming cost V 6 bases and J 6 bases; bases outside gene matches: 6. The CDR3 here is CASSAGTGGGQPQHF. For the CDR3, the DNA is TGTGCCAGCAGCGCGGGGACAGGGGGCGGTCAGCCCCAGCATTTT.

The genes are TRBV19 and TRBJ1-1, with TRBD1 as a possible D gene (6 bases). The CDR3 totals 14 residues. The ends were cut back, 3 bases at V and 4 bases at J, with 12 bases in the middle. Germline lookup yields CDR1 LNHDA and CDR2 SQIVND (reference sequence). The CDR3 coding sequence is TGTGCCAGTAGTATGGGGGCTGTTCTCACTGAAGCTTTCTTT. Amino acids: CASSMGAVLTEAFF.

The CDR3 protein is CASSFFQGNEQFF. CDR3 nucleotide sequence: TGCGCCAGCAGCTTTTTCCAGGGCAATGAGCAGTTCTTC. The V gene is TRBV5-1, the J gene TRBJ2-1; D is perhaps TRBD1 (5 bases). Germline V CDR1 and CDR2: SGHRS, YFSETQ. This CDR3 is built from 13 residues. Deletions cut 2 bases from V and 6 bases from J, with 9 bases between.

The V and J genes are TRBV28 and TRBJ2-7; D is unresolved. V lost 3 bases, J lost 3 bases, and 18 bases lay in between. CDR3 size: 16 residues. Germline values: CDR1 MDHEN, CDR2 SYDVKM. The CDR3 bases are TGTGCCAGCAGTTTTCTTTTGCCACGGCGGTACTACGAGCAGTACTTC. Its protein product is CASSFLLPRRYYEQYF.

The chain links TRBV27 to TRBJ1-2; D unresolved. The V gene's germline CDR1 is MNHEY and CDR2 SMNVEV (reference sequence). V was cut by 3 bases and J by 4 bases, with 9 bases left in between. The CDR3 has 13 residues. CDR3 in amino acids: CASSLREGYGYTF. CDR3 sequence (DNA): TGTGCCAGCAGTTTGAGGGAGGGCTATGGCTACACCTTC.

The chain is built from TRBV5-1 and TRBJ2-7, with 7 nucleotides matching TRBD2. Germline CDR1 and CDR2: SGHRS and YFSETQ. The junction had 5 bases not matched to a gene; V was cut back by 8 bases and J by 3 bases. The length of the CDR3 is 12 residues. The DNA for the CDR3 is TGCGCCAGTAGCGGGCCAGACTACGAGCAGTACTTC. This sequence encodes CASSGPDYEQYF.